These T cell receptor beta chains were read from a single sample in a study of T cell responses to AZD1222 COVID-19 vaccine. Generated by immunoSEQ multiplex PCR, the TCRdb table keeps only in-frame clones and is missing some. This table holds over 150,000 clones, approximately 92% found once. Specimen: peripheral blood, collected 28 days after the second dose of the MenACWY control vaccine. All receptors derive from an adult who received the MenACWY meningococcal vaccine as a control. The CDR3 runs from the conserved cysteine through the conserved F or W. Fields, in order: D gene, V gene, CDR3 length, J gene, clone size, CDR3 protein, CDR3 DNA. A D gene is named only where the DNA matches it firmly. Where a row states a size, it is once, few, many or the class of an expanded clone; other rows omit it.

-	TRBV5-5	15	TRBJ1-1	-	CASSLVGMGGTEAFF	TGTGCCAGCAGCTTGGTGGGGATGGGTGGGACTGAAGCTTTCTTT
TRBD1	TRBV19	15	TRBJ1-1	-	CASSTTGGLGTEAFF	TGTGCCAGTAGTACAACAGGGGGACTCGGAACTGAAGCTTTCTTT
-	TRBV19	13	TRBJ1-1	-	CASRRGANTEAFF	TGTGCCAGTAGGCGGGGGGCGAACACTGAAGCTTTCTTT
-	TRBV11-2	14	TRBJ1-6	-	CASSLGSRDSPLHF	TGTGCCAGCAGCTTAGGTTCGAGGGATTCACCCCTCCACTTT
-	TRBV14	13	TRBJ1-1	-	CASSQETYTEAFF	TGTGCCAGCAGCCAAGAGACTTACACTGAAGCTTTCTTT
-	TRBV24-1	12	TRBJ1-6	-	CATSDLRSPLHF	TGTGCCACCAGTGATTTGCGTTCACCCCTCCACTTT
TRBD1	TRBV6-2/TRBV6-3	15	TRBJ1-5	-	CASSTGTGWAQPQHF	TGTGCCAGCAGTACCGGGACAGGGTGGGCTCAGCCCCAGCATTTT
-	TRBV3-1/TRBV3-2	15	TRBJ1-5	-	CASSQGMLGNQPQHF	TGTGCCAGCAGCCAGGGGATGTTGGGCAATCAGCCCCAGCATTTT
-	TRBV6-5	13	TRBJ1-1	-	CASRRAQDTEAFF	TGTGCCAGCAGGAGGGCGCAGGACACTGAAGCTTTCTTT
-	TRBV6-5	13	TRBJ1-1	-	CASKNLWSTEAFF	TGTGCCAGCAAAAATTTATGGAGCACTGAAGCTTTCTTT
-	TRBV2	15	TRBJ1-1	-	CASSETAEGYTEAFF	TGTGCCAGCAGTGAGACAGCCGAGGGGTACACTGAAGCTTTCTTT
-	TRBV7-9	12	TRBJ1-3	-	CASSPNINTIYF	TGTGCCAGCAGCCCAAATATCAACACCATATATTTT
TRBD1	TRBV27	17	TRBJ1-6	-	CASSPPPRQGSISPLHF	TGTGCCAGCAGTCCGCCCCCCCGACAGGGCTCAATTTCACCCCTCCACTTT
-	TRBV28	13	TRBJ1-1	-	CASIGGTRTEAFF	TGTGCCAGCATCGGGGGCACGAGAACTGAAGCTTTCTTT
-	TRBV18	13	TRBJ1-1	-	CASSGQMNTEAFF	TGTGCCAGCTCCGGACAGATGAACACTGAAGCTTTCTTT
-	TRBV18	14	TRBJ1-2	-	CASSPEGRGHGYTF	TGTGCCAGCTCACCTGAGGGGAGAGGCCATGGCTACACCTTC
TRBD1	TRBV5-4	15	TRBJ2-3	-	CASSRTGGGTDTQYF	TGTGCCAGCAGTCGAACAGGGGGAGGCACAGATACGCAGTATTTT
-	TRBV24-1	12	TRBJ1-2	-	CATSDSVYGYTF	TGTGCCACCAGTGATTCGGTCTATGGCTACACCTTC
TRBD1	TRBV5-1	15	TRBJ2-2	-	CASSTGQGATGELFF	TGCGCCAGCAGCACGGGACAGGGAGCCACCGGGGAGCTGTTTTTT
-	TRBV12-3/TRBV12-4	11	TRBJ2-3	-	CASSLTDTQYF	TGTGCCAGCAGTTTAACAGATACGCAGTATTTT
-	TRBV7-2	15	TRBJ1-3	-	CASSKGVVGGNTIYF	TGTGCCAGCAGCAAAGGGGTCGTGGGGGGAAACACCATATATTTT
-	TRBV7-9	14	TRBJ2-5	-	CASSFGSPRGTQYF	TGTGCCAGCAGCTTTGGGTCCCCGAGGGGGACCCAGTACTTC
TRBD1	TRBV6-2/TRBV6-3	18	TRBJ2-7	-	CASSYSSSWDRGSYEQYF	TGTGCCAGCAGTTACTCTTCGTCCTGGGACAGGGGCTCCTACGAGCAGTACTTC
-	TRBV6-5	13	TRBJ2-1	-	CATGEAGINEQFF	TGTGCCACCGGAGAGGCAGGGATTAATGAGCAGTTCTTC
-	TRBV7-3	17	TRBJ2-6	-	CASSLWAWGSGANVLTF	TGTGCCAGCAGCTTATGGGCCTGGGGCTCTGGGGCCAACGTCCTGACTTTC
-	TRBV27	18	TRBJ1-1	-	CASSGLKAANGVNTEAFF	TGTGCCAGCAGTGGGTTGAAGGCCGCAAACGGGGTGAACACTGAAGCTTTCTTT
-	TRBV11-2	16	TRBJ1-5	few	CASSLGTDTSNQPQHF	TGTGCCAGCAGCTTAGGGACAGATACCAGCAATCAGCCCCAGCATTTT
-	TRBV2	14	TRBJ1-1	-	CASAIARAYTEAFF	TGTGCCAGCGCTATTGCCAGGGCATACACTGAAGCTTTCTTT
-	TRBV4-1	15	TRBJ2-7	-	CASSQVRASSYEQYF	TGCGCCAGCAGCCAAGTGAGGGCCAGCTCCTACGAGCAGTACTTC
-	TRBV4-1	16	TRBJ1-4	-	CASRRPTGEFNEKLFF	TGCGCCAGCAGGCGACCGACAGGAGAGTTTAATGAAAAACTGTTTTTT
-	TRBV5-4	15	TRBJ1-1	once	CASSSSPSANTEAFF	TGTGCCAGCAGCTCCTCCCCCTCAGCGAACACTGAAGCTTTCTTT
-	TRBV4-3	15	TRBJ1-4	-	CASSQGGAANEKLFF	TGCGCCAGCAGCCAAGGTGGGGCCGCTAATGAAAAACTGTTTTTT
-	TRBV5-4	17	TRBJ2-6	-	CASRRPAGGKGANVLTF	TGTGCCAGCAGACGACCCGCCGGGGGAAAAGGGGCCAACGTCCTGACTTTC
-	TRBV6-1	13	TRBJ1-5	-	CASSEQTNQPQHF	TGTGCCAGCAGTGAACAGACCAATCAGCCCCAGCATTTT
-	TRBV28	10	TRBJ1-5	-	CASTGETQHF	TGTGCCAGTACGGGTGAGACCCAGCATTTT
TRBD1	TRBV28	13	TRBJ1-2	-	CASSLQGDYGYTF	TGTGCCAGCAGTTTACAGGGGGACTATGGCTACACCTTC
TRBD1	TRBV30	13	TRBJ1-2	-	CAWSETGGRGYTF	TGTGCCTGGAGTGAAACAGGGGGCCGTGGCTACACCTTC
-	TRBV12-3/TRBV12-4	13	TRBJ2-5	once	CASRARRDETQYF	TGTGCCAGCAGGGCGAGGAGGGACGAGACCCAGTACTTC